These 21 T cell receptor beta chains came from one sample sequenced in a study of cytomegalovirus exposure and HLA in healthy donors. With 60 Vbeta and 13 Jbeta primers, the PCR was carried out. Repertoires were generated with immunoSEQ multiplex PCR, while TCRdb's copy carries only in-frame clones and drops some. This sample carries roughly 160,000 clones, about 85% of them seen once, and the ten largest clones take 1%. Sequenced input: PBMCs. The receptors here all came from a boy younger than 10 in good health and CMV-seronegative.

V gene TRBV7-8 combines with J gene TRBJ2-1, with 8 bases matching TRBD2. This CDR3 comprises 16 residues. Germline assignment: CDR1 SGHVS and CDR2 FQNEAQ. With V trimmed by 5 bases and J by 1 base, 7 bases remained unmatched. The CDR3 spells CASSPPGRGSYNEQFF. In DNA, the CDR3 is TGTGCCAGCAGCCCCCCCGGGAGGGGGTCCTACAATGAGCAGTTCTTC.

The V call is TRBV5-1, the J call TRBJ2-5; 11 nucleotides match TRBD2. The CDR3 has 17 amino acids. Germline V lookup: CDR1 SGHRS, CDR2 YFSETQ. Trimming removed 0 bases from V and 4 bases from J; junction bases left unmatched: 8. CDR3 DNA: TGCGCCAGCAGCTTGGCCAGGTGGGGGACTAGCGGAGAGACCCAGTACTTC. This translates into CASSLARWGTSGETQYF.

The rearrangement uses TRBV11-1 and TRBJ1-4; TRBD1 might be the D (6 bases). The ends were cut back, 5 bases at V and 3 bases at J, with 13 bases in the middle. The CDR3 runs to 15 residues. Germline CDR1 and CDR2: SGHAT and FQDESV (reference sequence). The DNA for the CDR3 is TGTGCCAGCAGCCGAACAGGGCCGTCTAATGAAAAACTGTTTTTT. Translated, it gives CASSRTGPSNEKLFF.

This chain joins TRBV10-1 and TRBJ2-2, with D perhaps matching TRBD1 (5 bases). The CDR3 sequence is 13 residues long. The V and J ends lost 2 bases and 7 bases respectively, with 8 bases between them. Germline V CDR1 and CDR2: WNHNN, SYGVQD (reference sequence). The CDR3 loop reads CASSEPGNGELFF. CDR3 DNA sequence: TGCGCCAGCAGTGAGCCAGGGAACGGGGAGCTGTTTTTT.

On this clone itself: Relative to the germline gene, one junction end is altered; a read error may explain this. J is TRBJ1-4 and V is TRBV7-9; D is unresolved. Germline V gene data show CDR1 as SEHNR and CDR2 as FQNEAQ (reference sequence). CDR3 length equals 16 residues. The CDR3 DNA reads as TGTTCCAGCAGCTCGGTCGAGGTCTCAACTAATGAAAAACTGTTTTTT. It yields the protein CSSSSVEVSTNEKLFF. Supplemented by reference TRBV7-9 and TRBJ1-4, the full variable domain reads DTGVSQNPRHKITKRGQNVTFRCDPISEHNRLYWYRQTLGQGPEFLTYFQNEAQLEKSRLLSDRFSAERPKGSFSTLEIQRTEQGDSAMYLCSSSSVEVSTNEKLFFGSGTQLSVL.

The chain's CDR3 is CASISAGYEQFF. The CDR3, as DNA: TGTGCCAGCATTTCAGCGGGCTATGAGCAGTTCTTC. The chain joins TRBV6-1 to TRBJ2-1; possibly TRBD2 for D (6 bases). Per the germline V gene, CDR1 is MNHNS and CDR2 is SASEGT. Trimming pared 7 bases from V and 8 bases from J, leaving 12 bases between. The CDR3 consists of 12 residues.

The J gene is TRBJ1-4, the V gene TRBV28; 8 bases line up with TRBD1. Trimming at V came to 6 bases and at J to 7 bases, leaving 7 bases not matched to a gene. Germline CDR1 MDHEN, CDR2 SYDVKM. This CDR3 comprises 14 residues. This chain's CDR3 is CASRLQGGSEKLFF. In DNA, the CDR3 is TGTGCCAGCAGACTACAGGGGGGCAGTGAAAAACTGTTTTTT.

For this clone: The junction departs from germline at one end; a sequencing error may be responsible. Other DNA sequences in the sample encode the same CDR3. This chain connects TRBV15 to TRBJ2-1, with 10 bases fitting TRBD1. The V gene's germline CDR1 is LNHNV and CDR2 YYDKDF (reference sequence). The CDR3 runs 16 residues. In DNA, the CDR3 is TGCGCCACCAGCAGAGATCCGGGACAGGGGCCGGATGAGCAGTTCTTC. Amino acid sequence: CATSRDPGQGPDEQFF.

This rearrangement joins TRBV6-1 to TRBJ1-6, with 7 positions matching TRBD1. The CDR3 loop spans 14 amino acids. CDR1 and CDR2 (germline): MNHNS, SASEGT. Trimming took 1 base from V and 10 from J; bases not matched to a gene: 4. The CDR3 DNA reads TGTGCCAGCAGTGAAGGGGACAGAAACTCACCCCTCCACTTT. Translation: CASSEGDRNSPLHF.

The chain uses TRBV7-9 and TRBJ1-5; no clear D gene. Trimming pared 3 bases from V and 0 bases from J, leaving 9 bases between. From germline, CDR1 is SEHNR and CDR2 FQNEAQ (reference sequence). CDR3 length equals 15 residues. The CDR3 is CASSLSSLSNQPQHF. As DNA, the CDR3 is TGTGCCAGCAGCTTGTCCAGTCTTAGCAATCAGCCCCAGCATTTT.

The rearrangement links TRBV28 to TRBJ2-7; TRBD2 might be the D (5 bases). Trimming removed 6 bases from V and 1 base from J, with 16 bases in between. The CDR3 is 15 residues long. The germline CDR1 and CDR2 sequences are MDHEN and SYDVKM. The CDR3 loop reads CASSVHSDQSYEQYF. In nucleotides, the CDR3 is TGTGCCAGCAGCGTCCATAGCGACCAATCCTACGAGCAGTACTTC. Supplemented by reference TRBV28 and TRBJ2-7, the full variable domain reads DVKVTQSSRYLVKRTGEKVFLECVQDMDHENMFWYRQDPGLGLRLIYFSYDVKMKEKGDIPEGYSVSREKKERFSLILESASTNQTSMYLCASSVHSDQSYEQYFGPGTRLTVT.

This clone has a single count. CDR3 loop: CASSPGTTSTDTQYF. In DNA form, the CDR3 reads TGCGCCAGCAGCCCGGGGACAACCAGCACAGATACGCAGTATTTT. The chain links TRBV5-1 to TRBJ2-3; D may be TRBD1 (6 bases). CDR3 size: 15 residues. Germline loops: CDR1 SGHRS, CDR2 YFSETQ. Trimming removed 4 bases at V and 0 bases at J, with 12 bases between.

Only one count was recorded for this clone. The chain combines TRBV10-1 with TRBJ2-5; weak D call: TRBD1 (5 bases). Germline-derived CDR1 and CDR2 are WNHNN and SYGVQD (reference sequence). Trimming cost V 8 bases and J 2 bases, with 12 bases left between them. The CDR3 is 13 amino acids. The CDR3 spells CASDGPGQETQYF. As DNA, the CDR3 is TGCGCCAGCGATGGACCAGGGCAAGAGACCCAGTACTTC.

The chain is built from TRBV18 and TRBJ1-6; D not resolved. Germline V gives CDR1 KGHSH, CDR2 LQKENI. CDR3 length: 13 residues. With 3 bases removed from V and 10 bases from J, the gap between germline ends came to 10 bases. This CDR3 is CASSPAQESPLHF. CDR3 nucleotides: TGTGCCAGCTCACCGGCGCAGGAATCACCCCTCCACTTT.

The V gene is TRBV9, the J gene TRBJ2-1; D gene unclear. V was trimmed by 5 bases and J by 8 bases, leaving 11 bases between them. Germline V gene sequence: CDR1 SGDLS, CDR2 YYNGEE. The CDR3 is 12 residues long. CDR3 nucleotides: TGTGCCAGCAGTATCCCAGGCCATGAGCAGTTCTTC. Translation: CASSIPGHEQFF.

This clone was seen a single time. The J gene is TRBJ2-1, the V gene TRBV5-1; TRBD2 is a possible D gene (5 bases). The CDR3 length is 12 residues. Trimming left V 4 bases short and J 16 bases short, with 18 bases between. The V gene's germline CDR1 is SGHRS and CDR2 YFSETQ. This chain's CDR3 is CASSPSGIGEFF. The CDR3 nucleotides read TGCGCCAGCAGCCCCTCCGGGATTGGGGAATTCTTC.

This chain connects TRBV10-2 to TRBJ2-2; D uncertain. The germline V gene has CDR1 WSHSY and CDR2 SAAADI. The germline V and J ends were trimmed by 6 bases and 2 bases, with 10 bases remaining between them. The CDR3 is 14 residues long. In DNA form, the CDR3 reads TGCGCCAGCAGCGACACTTACAACACCGGGGAGCTGTTTTTT. Translating gives CASSDTYNTGELFF.

This chain uses TRBV30 with TRBJ1-4; 8 bases match TRBD1. Germline CDR1 GTSNPN, CDR2 SVGIG (reference sequence). V was pared by 2 bases and J by 10 bases, with 15 bases of the junction left unmatched. This CDR3 has 16 residues. CDR3 residues: CAWSWGQGARWGKLFF. DNA of the CDR3: TGTGCCTGGAGTTGGGGGCAGGGGGCGCGATGGGGAAAACTGTTTTTT. The variable domain in full, with the rest retrieved from reference TRBV30 and TRBJ1-4, is SQTIHQWPATLVQPVGSPLSLECTVEGTSNPNLYWYRQAAGRGLQLLFYSVGIGQISSEVPQNLSASRPQDRQFILSSKKLLLSDSGFYLCAWSWGQGARWGKLFFGSGTQLSVL.

The rearrangement links TRBV5-6 to TRBJ2-1; 10 nucleotides match TRBD1. There are 17 residues in the CDR3. Unmatched junction bases numbered 9, after V lost 3 bases and J lost 3 bases. In germline, CDR1 is SGHDT, CDR2 YYEEEE. The CDR3 sequence: CASSYLGGTGVYNEQFF. In nucleotides, the CDR3 is TGTGCCAGCAGCTACCTTGGGGGGACAGGGGTCTACAATGAGCAGTTCTTC.

The J gene is TRBJ1-2, the V gene TRBV6-6; no clear D gene. Germline V gene lookup returns CDR1 MNHNY and CDR2 SVGAGI (reference sequence). Trimming stripped 0 bases from V and 11 bases from J, with 13 bases between. There are 13 residues in the CDR3. The CDR3 DNA follows: TGTGCCAGCAGTTACTCGACTCTGTCCCATTACACCTTC. Encoded protein: CASSYSTLSHYTF.

The rearrangement uses TRBV14 and TRBJ2-2, with D perhaps TRBD1 (5 bases). The CDR3 spans 15 residues. CDR1 SGHDN and CDR2 FVKESK come from the germline V gene. V shed 4 bases and J shed 1 base, with 10 bases lying between them. CDR3 loop: CASSPPQGNTGELFF. DNA for the CDR3: TGTGCCAGCAGCCCCCCGCAGGGGAACACCGGGGAGCTGTTTTTT.